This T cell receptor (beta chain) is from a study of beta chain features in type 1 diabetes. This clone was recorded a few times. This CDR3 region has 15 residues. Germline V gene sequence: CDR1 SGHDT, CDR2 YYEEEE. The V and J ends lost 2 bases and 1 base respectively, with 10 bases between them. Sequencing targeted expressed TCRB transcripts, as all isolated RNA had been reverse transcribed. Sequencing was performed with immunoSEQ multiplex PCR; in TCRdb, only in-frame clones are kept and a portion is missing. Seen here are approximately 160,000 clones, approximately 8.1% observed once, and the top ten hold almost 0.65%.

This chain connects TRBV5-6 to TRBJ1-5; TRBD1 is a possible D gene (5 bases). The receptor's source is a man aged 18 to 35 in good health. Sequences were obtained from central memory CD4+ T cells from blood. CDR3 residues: CASSFGGGSNQPQHF. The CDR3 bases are TGTGCCAGCAGCTTTGGGGGAGGAAGCAATCAGCCCCAGCATTTT.